Included here is one TCR beta chain sequence, with context. Its target is not known. Primers: 60 Vbeta forward and 13 Jbeta reverse. Libraries were prepared by immunoSEQ multiplex PCR; TCRdb keeps only in-frame clonotypes and omits some of them. The sample holds roughly 120,000 clones, roughly 82% seen once. The sample belongs to a study of cytomegalovirus exposure and HLA in healthy donors. Overall study: Unique TCR beta sequences numbering about 100 million came from about 179 million T cells in an earlier analysis. Study-wide results and caveats: As was reported, the HLA-A and HLA-B alleles of most subjects were accurately predicted from TCR beta sequences. Earlier analysis found most TCR beta V segments productive about 90% or about 30% of the time.

The germline CDR1 and CDR2 sequences are LNHDA and SQIVND (reference sequence). CDR3 length equals 19 residues. Trimming left V 4 bases short and J 0 bases short, with 19 bases between. The TCR originated in a male donor in good health and CMV-seropositive. The sequenced sample consisted of PBMCs. This rearrangement joins TRBV19 to TRBJ2-6; D is unresolved. CDR3 nucleotide sequence: TGTGCCAGTAGTACACCGCCCGGCACAGAGAGCTCTGGGGCCAACGTCCTGACTTTC. Amino acid sequence: CASSTPPGTESSGANVLTF.